This T cell receptor (beta chain) was recorded in a study of Graves' ophthalmopathy and Graves' hyperthyroidism. About this clonotype: What it binds is unknown.

Findings and caveats of the study: The blood repertoire also included most expanded thyroid clonotypes above 0.001 frequency.

The hyperthyroidism patients, aged 18 to 65, had been newly diagnosed, with under 2 months' duration. RNA transcripts were the template, and TCR beta CDR3 regions were amplified from them. RT-PCR with HTBI primers came first, then second-round multiplex PCR. TCRdb re-called the multiplex PCR reads with MiXCR, one entry per CDR3 protein. The table shows more than 1,000,000 distinct CDR3 sequences, with less than 45% occurring only once. Per germline, CDR1 SQVTM and CDR2 ANQGSEA. The CDR3 contains 14 residues. V lost 6 bases, J lost 5 bases, and 6 bases stayed unmatched. The sample taken for sequencing was peripheral blood or thyroid tissue (not recorded which). The TCR comes from an adult man with Graves' hyperthyroidism. V usage is TRBV29-1 and J usage is TRBJ2-1, with 11 nucleotides matching TRBD2. Here the CDR3 DNA reads TGCAGCGTCACCGGGACTAGCGGCAACAATGAGCAGTTCTTC. Its protein product is CSVTGTSGNNEQFF.